This TCR beta chain is drawn from a study of early T cells in non-severe SARS-CoV-2 infection. TCRdb re-called the 5' RACE reads with MiXCR, one entry per CDR3 protein. The repertoire has 25,000 to 30,000 distinct CDR3 sequences, about 4.2% of them found once; the top ten carry around 10%. This CDR3 contains 13 residues. The germline V gene has CDR1 SGHAT and CDR2 FQNNGV. V was cut by 1 base and J by 4 bases, with 4 bases left in between. This clonotype was seen ten or more times. The sequence came from an adult who was a healthcare worker with PCR-confirmed SARS-CoV-2 infection or an uninfected control (not recorded which). The V and J genes are TRBV11-2 and TRBJ2-2; D remains ambiguous. The sequencing input was whole blood. Here the CDR3 DNA reads TGTGCCAGCAGCTTAGTCCCCACCGGGGAGCTGTTTTTT. The encoded protein is CASSLVPTGELFF.